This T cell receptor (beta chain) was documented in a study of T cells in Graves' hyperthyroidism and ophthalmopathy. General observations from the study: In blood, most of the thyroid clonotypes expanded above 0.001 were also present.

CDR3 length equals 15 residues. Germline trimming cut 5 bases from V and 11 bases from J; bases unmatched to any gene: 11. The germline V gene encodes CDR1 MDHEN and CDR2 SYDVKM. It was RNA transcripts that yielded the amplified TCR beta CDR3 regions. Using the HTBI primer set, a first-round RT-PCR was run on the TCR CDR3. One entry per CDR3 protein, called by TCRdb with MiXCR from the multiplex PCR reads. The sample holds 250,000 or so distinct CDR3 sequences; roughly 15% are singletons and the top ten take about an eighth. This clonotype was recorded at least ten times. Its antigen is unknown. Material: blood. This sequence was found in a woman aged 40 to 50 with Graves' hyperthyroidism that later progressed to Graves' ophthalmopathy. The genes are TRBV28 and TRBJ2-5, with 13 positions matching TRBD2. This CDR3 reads CASSPTGLAGVGQYF. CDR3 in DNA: TGTGCCAGCAGTCCCACCGGACTAGCGGGAGTTGGACAGTACTTC.